Included here is one T cell receptor (beta chain) sequence, with context. What it binds is not known. This sample is drawn from a study of radiotherapy plus CTLA-4 blockade in lung cancer. Study-level results: Alongside interferon-beta, early blood T cell clone dynamics were reportedly the best predictor of response. Some TCR clones had been derived from tumors. These clones expanded in peripheral blood after radiotherapy plus ipilimumab.

Clones were sequenced by immunoSEQ multiplex PCR, and TCRdb holds only the in-frame ones, with some missing. The sample carries some 25,000 clones, about two thirds recorded once. The sequence was collected from a human donor with non-small cell lung cancer whose response to radiotherapy plus ipilimumab could not be evaluated. The sequenced sample was peripheral blood, obtained from a patient treated with radiotherapy plus ipilimumab.

For the CDR3, the DNA is TGCGCCAGCAGCCAGCTAACGACGGGAAATGAGCAGTTCTTC. Amino acid sequence: CASSQLTTGNEQFF. The V gene is TRBV4-3, the J gene TRBJ2-1; the D gene is possibly TRBD2 (5 bases). The CDR3 consists of 14 residues. V was cut by 3 bases and J by 7 bases, with 13 bases left in between. CDR1 is LGHNA, CDR2 YSLEER, per germline.